The source of this TCR beta chain is a study of control samples from healthy donors and cancer patients. V lost 0 bases and J 6 bases, leaving 8 bases between the germline ends. The CDR3 consists of 13 residues. Germline CDR1 reads GTSNPN; CDR2 reads SVGIG (reference sequence). TCRdb's table, derived via immunoSEQ multiplex PCR, lists solely in-frame clones and lacks some. This table has some 140,000 clones, around nine tenths appearing once. Sequenced input: blood. This receptor was obtained from a man aged 25 to 40 in good health. The V and J genes are TRBV30 and TRBJ2-2; no reliable D call. The CDR3 here is CAWSVVLAGELFF. CDR3 nucleotides: TGTGCCTGGAGTGTGGTTTTGGCCGGGGAGCTGTTTTTT.